This T cell receptor (beta chain) is from a study of T cells after yellow fever vaccination. TCRdb called the 5' RACE reads again in MiXCR, with one record for every CDR3 protein. The profile covers around 600,000 distinct CDR3 sequences, with approximately 13% appearing a single time and 15% taken by the ten largest. This clonotype was detected many times. CDR3 length: 13 amino acids. Trimming took 7 bases from V and 5 from J; bases not matched to a gene: 7. This rearrangement joins TRBV12-3 or TRBV12-4 to TRBJ2-7; TRBD2 matches 8 bases. This material consisted of PBMCs, taken on the day of the yellow fever booster vaccination. The sequence was obtained from a man aged 30-40 years who received the YFV17D yellow fever vaccine. In DNA form, the CDR3 reads TGTGCCAGCAACCCAGCGGGGGTCCACGAGCAGTACTTC. Its protein is CASNPAGVHEQYF.